This T cell receptor beta chain was retrieved from a study of shared clonotypes between healthy human individuals. At a deep level, the assay was run. Libraries were prepared by immunoSEQ multiplex PCR; TCRdb keeps only in-frame clonotypes and omits some of them. The sample shows about 1 million clones, around 75% of them seen only once. The germline V and J ends were trimmed by 3 bases and 10 bases, with 18 bases remaining between them. Germline V gene data show CDR1 as GTSNPN and CDR2 as SVGIG (reference sequence). The CDR3 consists of 13 residues. All donors qualified as healthy HIV-negative adults and had experienced no recent acute infections or vaccinations.

The sequenced sample consisted of memory CD4+ T cells sorted from blood. The subset denotes: CD45RA-negative fraction. This clonotype was sampled from a young man in good health. This chain connects TRBV30 to TRBJ1-1, with D possibly being TRBD1 (5 bases). CDR3 protein: CAWRLGPGRGAFF. The CDR3 bases are TGTGCCTGGAGACTCGGTCCGGGGCGAGGAGCTTTCTTT.